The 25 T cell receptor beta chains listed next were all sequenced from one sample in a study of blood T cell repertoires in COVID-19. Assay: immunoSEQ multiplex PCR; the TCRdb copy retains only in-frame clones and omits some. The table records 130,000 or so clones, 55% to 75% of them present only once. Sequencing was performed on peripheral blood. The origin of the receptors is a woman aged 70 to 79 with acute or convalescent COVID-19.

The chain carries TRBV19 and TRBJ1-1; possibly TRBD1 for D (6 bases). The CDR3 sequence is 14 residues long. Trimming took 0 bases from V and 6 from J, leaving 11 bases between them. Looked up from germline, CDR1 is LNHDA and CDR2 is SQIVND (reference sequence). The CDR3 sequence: CASSIEGGSSEAFF. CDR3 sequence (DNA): TGTGCCAGTAGTATAGAAGGGGGAAGTTCTGAAGCTTTCTTT.

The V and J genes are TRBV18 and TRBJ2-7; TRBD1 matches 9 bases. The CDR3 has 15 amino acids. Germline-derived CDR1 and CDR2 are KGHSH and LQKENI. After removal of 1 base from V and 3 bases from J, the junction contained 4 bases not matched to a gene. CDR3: CASSPRQGDDYEQYF. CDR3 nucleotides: TGTGCCAGCTCACCACGACAGGGGGATGACTACGAGCAGTACTTC.

The CDR3: CASSYSQGMFTEAFF. In nucleotides, the CDR3 is TGTGCCAGCAGTTACAGTCAGGGGATGTTCACTGAAGCTTTCTTT. The gene calls are TRBV6-2 or TRBV6-3 and TRBJ1-1; D might be TRBD1 (6 bases). The germline gives CDR1 MNHEY, CDR2 SVGEGT. The V end lost 2 bases, the J end lost 4 bases, and 14 bases lay between the germline ends. The CDR3 is 15 residues long.

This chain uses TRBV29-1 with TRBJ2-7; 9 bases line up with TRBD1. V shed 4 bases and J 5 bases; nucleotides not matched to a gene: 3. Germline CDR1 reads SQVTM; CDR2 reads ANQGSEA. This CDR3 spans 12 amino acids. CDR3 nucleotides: TGCAGCGTTGTACAGGGGGCCAACGAGCAGTACTTC. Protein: CSVVQGANEQYF.

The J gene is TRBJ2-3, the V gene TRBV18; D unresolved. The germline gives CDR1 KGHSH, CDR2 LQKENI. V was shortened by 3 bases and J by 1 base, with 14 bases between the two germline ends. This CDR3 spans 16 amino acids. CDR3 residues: CASSPFFLGGTDTQYF. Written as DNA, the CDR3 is TGTGCCAGCTCACCCTTTTTTTTGGGCGGCACAGATACGCAGTATTTT.

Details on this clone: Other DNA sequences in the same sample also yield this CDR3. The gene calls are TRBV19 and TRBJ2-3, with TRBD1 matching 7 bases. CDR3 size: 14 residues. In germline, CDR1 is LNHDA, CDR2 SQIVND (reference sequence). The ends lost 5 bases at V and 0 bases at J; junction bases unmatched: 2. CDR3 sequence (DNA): TGTGCCAGTAGTCCGACAGGGAGCACAGATACGCAGTATTTT. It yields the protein CASSPTGSTDTQYF.

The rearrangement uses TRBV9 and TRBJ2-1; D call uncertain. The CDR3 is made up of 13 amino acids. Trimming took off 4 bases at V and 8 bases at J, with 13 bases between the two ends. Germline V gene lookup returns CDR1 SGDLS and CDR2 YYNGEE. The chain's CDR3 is CASSHPQSDEQFF. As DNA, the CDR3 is TGTGCCAGCAGCCACCCCCAGAGCGATGAGCAGTTCTTC.

The CDR3 reads CASSISGTPNQPQHF. The CDR3 nucleotides read TGTGCCAGTAGTATAAGCGGGACACCCAATCAGCCCCAGCATTTT. The J gene is TRBJ1-5, the V gene TRBV19; tentative D call: TRBD1 (6 bases). Trimming stripped 2 bases from V and 3 bases from J, with 11 bases between. Germline V gene data show CDR1 as LNHDA and CDR2 as SQIVND (reference sequence). This CDR3 comprises 15 residues.

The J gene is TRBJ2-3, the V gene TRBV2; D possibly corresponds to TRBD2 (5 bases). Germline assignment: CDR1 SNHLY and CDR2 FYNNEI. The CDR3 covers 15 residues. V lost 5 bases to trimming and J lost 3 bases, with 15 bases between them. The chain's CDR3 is CASSPGPTGTDTQYF. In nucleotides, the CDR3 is TGTGCCAGCAGTCCGGGCCCTACGGGAACAGATACGCAGTATTTT.

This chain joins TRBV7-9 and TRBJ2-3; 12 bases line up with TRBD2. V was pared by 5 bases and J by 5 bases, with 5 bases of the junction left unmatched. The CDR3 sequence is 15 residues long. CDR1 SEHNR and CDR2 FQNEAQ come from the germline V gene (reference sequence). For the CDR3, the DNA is TGTGCCAGCAGCCCCCTAGCGGGGGGGCAAGATACGCAGTATTTT. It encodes CASSPLAGGQDTQYF.

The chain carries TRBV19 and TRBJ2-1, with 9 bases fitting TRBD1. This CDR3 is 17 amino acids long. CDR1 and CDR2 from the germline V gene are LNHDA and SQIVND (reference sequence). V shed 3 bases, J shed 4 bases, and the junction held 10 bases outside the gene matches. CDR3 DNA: TGTGCCAGTAGTATTCTGTTTCGTGGGACAGGGTACAATGAGCAGTTCTTC. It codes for CASSILFRGTGYNEQFF.

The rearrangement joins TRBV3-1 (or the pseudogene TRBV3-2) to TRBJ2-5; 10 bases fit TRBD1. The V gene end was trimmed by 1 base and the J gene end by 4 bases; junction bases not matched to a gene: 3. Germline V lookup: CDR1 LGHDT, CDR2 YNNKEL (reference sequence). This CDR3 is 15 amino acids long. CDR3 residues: CASSQGTGGGETQYF. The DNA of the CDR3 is TGTGCCAGCAGCCAAGGGACAGGGGGGGGAGAGACCCAGTACTTC.

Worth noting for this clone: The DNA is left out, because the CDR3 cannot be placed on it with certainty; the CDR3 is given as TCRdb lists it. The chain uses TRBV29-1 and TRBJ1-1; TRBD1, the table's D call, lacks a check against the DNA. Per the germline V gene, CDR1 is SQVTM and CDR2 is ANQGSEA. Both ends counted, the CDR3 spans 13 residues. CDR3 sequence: CSVEVAKGTGGIF.

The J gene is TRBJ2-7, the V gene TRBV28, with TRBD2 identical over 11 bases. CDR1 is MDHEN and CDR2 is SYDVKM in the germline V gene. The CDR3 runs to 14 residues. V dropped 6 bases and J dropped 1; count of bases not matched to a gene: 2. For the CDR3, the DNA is TGTGCCAGCAGACTAGCGGGGGCATCCTACGAGCAGTACTTC. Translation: CASRLAGASYEQYF.

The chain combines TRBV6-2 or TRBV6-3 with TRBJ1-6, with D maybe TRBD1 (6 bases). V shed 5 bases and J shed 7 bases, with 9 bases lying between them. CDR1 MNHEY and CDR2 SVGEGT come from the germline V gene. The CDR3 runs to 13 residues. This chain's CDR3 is CASSPDRNSPLHF. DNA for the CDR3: TGTGCCAGCAGTCCCGACAGGAATTCACCCCTCCACTTT.

The CDR3 sequence: CASSLTTGQSYGYTF. CDR3 DNA sequence: TGTGCCAGCAGCCTGACTACGGGACAGAGCTATGGCTACACCTTC. V usage is TRBV7-2 and J usage is TRBJ1-2; TRBD1 matches 7 bases. The germline V gene has CDR1 SGHTA and CDR2 FQGNSA. J lost 4 bases, V lost 5 bases, and 10 bases had no gene match. This CDR3 comprises 15 residues.

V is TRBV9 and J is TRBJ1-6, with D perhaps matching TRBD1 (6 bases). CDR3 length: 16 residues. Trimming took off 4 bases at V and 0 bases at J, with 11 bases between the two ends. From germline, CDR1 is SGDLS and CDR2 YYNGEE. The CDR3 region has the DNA TGTGCCAGCAGCTCAGGACAGATCTCCTATAATTCACCCCTCCACTTT. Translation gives CASSSGQISYNSPLHF.

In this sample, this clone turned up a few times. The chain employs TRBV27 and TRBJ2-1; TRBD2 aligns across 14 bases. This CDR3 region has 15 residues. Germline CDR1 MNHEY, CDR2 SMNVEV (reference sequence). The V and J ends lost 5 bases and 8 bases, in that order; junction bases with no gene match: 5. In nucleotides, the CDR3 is TGTGCCAGCAGTCCCGGACTAGCGGGGGGCGATGAGCAGTTCTTC. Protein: CASSPGLAGGDEQFF.

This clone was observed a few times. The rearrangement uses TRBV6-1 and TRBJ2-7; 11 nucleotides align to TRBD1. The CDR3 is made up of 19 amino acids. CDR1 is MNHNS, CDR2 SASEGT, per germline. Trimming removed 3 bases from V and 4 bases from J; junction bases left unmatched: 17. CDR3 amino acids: CASSDSYLGQGGLGYEQYF. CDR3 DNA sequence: TGTGCCAGCAGTGATTCATACTTGGGACAGGGGGGTTTGGGGTACGAGCAGTACTTC.

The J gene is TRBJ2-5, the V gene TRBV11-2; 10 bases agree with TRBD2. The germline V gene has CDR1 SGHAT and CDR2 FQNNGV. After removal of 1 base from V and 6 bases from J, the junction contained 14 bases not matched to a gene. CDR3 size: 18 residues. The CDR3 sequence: CASSLAFLPSGGQKTQYF. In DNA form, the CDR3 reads TGTGCCAGCAGCTTAGCGTTCCTTCCTAGCGGGGGTCAAAAGACCCAGTACTTC.

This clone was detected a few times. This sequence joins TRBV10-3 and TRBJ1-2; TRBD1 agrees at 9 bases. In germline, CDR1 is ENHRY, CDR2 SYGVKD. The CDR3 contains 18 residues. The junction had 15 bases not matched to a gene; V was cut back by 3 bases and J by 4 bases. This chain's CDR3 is CAISDTGTGKSLLYGYTF. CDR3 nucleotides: TGTGCCATCAGTGACACCGGGACAGGGAAGTCCCTACTCTATGGCTACACCTTC.

CDR3 in DNA: TGCGCCAGCAGCGACAGGGGAACCTACACAGATACGCAGTATTTT. Amino acid sequence: CASSDRGTYTDTQYF. The rearrangement links TRBV4-1 to TRBJ2-3; TRBD1 agrees at 8 bases. This CDR3 is built from 15 residues. Germline trimming cut 5 bases from V and 2 bases from J; bases unmatched to any gene: 6. Germline V gene sequence: CDR1 MGHRA, CDR2 YSYEKL.

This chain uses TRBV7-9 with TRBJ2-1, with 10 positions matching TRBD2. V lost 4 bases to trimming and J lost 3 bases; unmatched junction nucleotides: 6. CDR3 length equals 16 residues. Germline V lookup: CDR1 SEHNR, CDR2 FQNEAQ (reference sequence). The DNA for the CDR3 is TGTGCCAGCAGCTCCCCTGGACTAGCGGACTACAATGAGCAGTTCTTC. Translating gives CASSSPGLADYNEQFF.

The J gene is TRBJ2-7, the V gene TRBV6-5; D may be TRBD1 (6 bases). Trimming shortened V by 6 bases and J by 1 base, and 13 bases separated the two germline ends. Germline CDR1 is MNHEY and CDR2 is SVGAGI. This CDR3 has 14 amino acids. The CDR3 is CASSPQTGSYEQYF. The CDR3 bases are TGTGCCAGCAGCCCCCAAACAGGGTCCTACGAGCAGTACTTC.

CDR3 in DNA: TGTGCCAGCAGCCCCGGGGGGCGGACTGGGGCCAACGTCCTGACTTTC. Amino acids: CASSPGGRTGANVLTF. V and J are TRBV14 and TRBJ2-6, with D perhaps TRBD2 (7 bases). The CDR3 sequence is 16 residues long. Germline values: CDR1 SGHDN, CDR2 FVKESK. V was cut by 4 bases and J by 2 bases, with 12 bases left in between.